The 30 T cell receptor beta chains listed next were all sequenced from one sample in a study of early T cells in non-severe SARS-CoV-2 infection. Each CDR3 protein is one row after TCRdb ran MiXCR on the 5' RACE reads. The data contain 60,000 to 70,000 distinct CDR3 sequences, 4.9% of them singletons. Specimen: whole blood. Source of these receptors: an adult who was a healthcare worker with PCR-confirmed SARS-CoV-2 infection or an uninfected control (not recorded which).

This clonotype was seen ten or more times. V is TRBV20-1 and J is TRBJ1-1, with 7 bases lining up with TRBD1. The CDR3 length is 16 residues. CDR1 is DFQATT, CDR2 SNEGSKA, per germline (reference sequence). V lost 1 base, J lost 0 bases, and 8 bases stayed unmatched. The CDR3 DNA follows: TGCAGTGCTAGAGTTGCCAGGGGGTACATGAACACTGAAGCTTTCTTT. Its translation is CSARVARGYMNTEAFF.

As for this clonotype: With a much larger clone just one base away, this may be a read error. The chain links TRBV14 to TRBJ2-3; 8 positions agree with TRBD2. Germline V CDR1 and CDR2: SGHDN, FVKESK. The CDR3 runs to 15 residues. V lost 3 bases, J lost 4 bases, and 6 bases stayed unmatched. The CDR3 bases are TGTGCCAGCAGCCAGCAGCGGGAGCTGTCAGATACGCAGTATTTT. Translated, it gives CASSQQRELSDTQYF.

This clonotype has a handful of counts. The rearrangement uses TRBV7-2 and TRBJ2-2; tentatively, D is TRBD1 or TRBD2 (6 bases each). The CDR3 covers 13 residues. Germline CDR1 reads SGHTA; CDR2 reads FQGNSA. V lost 5 bases, J lost 9 bases, and 13 bases lay in between. The CDR3: CASSPRGVRELFF. CDR3 bases: TGTGCCAGCAGCCCAAGGGGGGTCAGGGAGCTGTTTTTT.

This clonotype was seen ten or more times. The chain couples TRBV5-6 to TRBJ2-3, with 16 bases fitting TRBD2. The V and J ends lost 6 bases and 0 bases, in that order; junction bases with no gene match: 4. This CDR3 is 17 amino acids long. The germline gives CDR1 SGHDT, CDR2 YYEEEE. This CDR3 reads CASTGTSGGESTDTQYF. CDR3 coding DNA: TGTGCCAGCACCGGGACTAGCGGGGGGGAAAGCACAGATACGCAGTATTTT. Full variable domain (rest looked up from reference TRBV5-6 and TRBJ2-3): DAGVTQSPTHLIKTRGQQVTLRCSPKSGHDTVSWYQQALGQGPQFIFQYYEEEERQRGNFPDRFSGHQFPNYSSELNVNALLLGDSALYLCASTGTSGGESTDTQYFGPGTRLTVL.

V usage is TRBV5-1 and J usage is TRBJ1-5; the D is unclear. The CDR3 spans 15 residues. The V and J ends lost 4 bases and 1 base respectively, with 12 bases between them. Germline lookup yields CDR1 SGHRS and CDR2 YFSETQ. The CDR3 loop is CASSIGEGSNQPQHF. Here the CDR3 DNA reads TGCGCCAGCAGCATTGGCGAAGGAAGCAATCAGCCCCAGCATTTT.

This clonotype was seen many times. The gene calls are TRBV5-5 and TRBJ1-1; D is perhaps TRBD1 (5 bases). This CDR3 has 14 amino acids. The V end lost 4 bases, the J end lost 1 base, and 11 bases lay between the germline ends. The germline CDR1 and CDR2 sequences are SGHKS and YYEKEE (reference sequence). This CDR3 reads CASSRTSSNTEAFF. CDR3 in DNA: TGTGCCAGCAGCCGGACATCGTCGAACACTGAAGCTTTCTTT.

The gene calls are TRBV5-4 and TRBJ2-2; D tentatively reads TRBD1 or TRBD2 (6 bases each). Per the germline V gene, CDR1 is SGHNT and CDR2 is YYREEE (reference sequence). The V end was cut by 7 bases, the J end by 5 bases, with 21 bases between. This CDR3 comprises 16 residues. The CDR3 protein is CASHRVGGLGTGELFF. CDR3 DNA sequence: TGTGCCAGCCACAGGGTCGGGGGCCTGGGTACCGGGGAGCTGTTTTTT.

The chain is built from TRBV4-3 and TRBJ1-1; 8 positions match TRBD1. V was clipped by 0 bases and J by 5 bases; unmatched bases: 5. There are 15 residues in the CDR3. CDR1 and CDR2 from the germline V gene are LGHNA and YSLEER. The CDR3 protein is CASSQDTRGRTEAFF. In DNA, the CDR3 is TGCGCCAGCAGCCAAGATACCAGGGGGCGGACTGAAGCTTTCTTT.

This clonotype was recorded at least ten times. The V gene is TRBV7-9, the J gene TRBJ2-3, with D unclear. V gave up 7 bases and J gave up 1 base, with 15 bases separating them. Per germline, CDR1 SEHNR and CDR2 FQNEAQ (reference sequence). The CDR3 is 15 amino acids. CDR3 bases: TGTGCCAGCACCCCCGGGTACCGAGGCACAGATACGCAGTATTTT. Amino acid sequence: CASTPGYRGTDTQYF. The whole variable domain, filled in from reference TRBV7-9 and TRBJ2-3, reads DTGVSQNPRHKITKRGQNVTFRCDPISEHNRLYWYRQTLGQGPEFLTYFQNEAQLEKSRLLSDRFSAERPKGSFSTLEIQRTEQGDSAMYLCASTPGYRGTDTQYFGPGTRLTVL.

The CDR3 sequence is CASSMGQNYGYTF. Written as DNA, the CDR3 is TGTGCCAGTAGTATGGGACAGAACTATGGCTACACCTTC. The gene calls are TRBV19 and TRBJ1-2; 7 nucleotides agree with TRBD1. V shed 3 bases and J 2 bases; nucleotides not matched to a gene: 0. There are 13 residues in the CDR3. Germline CDR1 and CDR2: LNHDA and SQIVND (reference sequence).

V usage is TRBV20-1 and J usage is TRBJ1-4; D uncertain. V lost 8 bases, J lost 5 bases, and 15 bases lay in between. Per the germline V gene, CDR1 is DFQATT and CDR2 is SNEGSKA (reference sequence). CDR3 length: 13 residues. CDR3 protein: CSSKVGYNEKLFF. The CDR3 region has the DNA TGCAGTTCTAAGGTCGGGTACAATGAAAAACTGTTTTTT.

This chain uses TRBV6-1 with TRBJ2-1; tentatively, D is TRBD1 (6 bases). This CDR3 comprises 11 residues. The V end was cut by 7 bases, the J end by 13 bases, with 14 bases between. CDR1 and CDR2 from the germline V gene are MNHNS and SASEGT. CDR3 sequence reads: CASTTGSFQFF. CDR3 sequence (DNA): TGTGCCAGCACCACAGGGAGCTTCCAGTTCTTC.

This clonotype was recorded at least ten times. The V gene is TRBV25-1, the J gene TRBJ1-6; D ambiguous. The CDR3 contains 16 residues. V was trimmed by 1 base and J by 10 bases, leaving 17 bases between them. In germline, CDR1 is MGHDK, CDR2 SYGVNS. The CDR3 DNA follows: TGTGCCAGCAGTGAATTGGGCCCAGCACAAGGGTCACCCCTCCACTTT. Residues: CASSELGPAQGSPLHF.

In its sample, this clonotype was seen a few times. In DNA, the CDR3 is TGCAGTGCCCGGGGACTAGCGGGATTGGATTCAGAGACCCAGTACTTC. This translates into CSARGLAGLDSETQYF. The chain recombines TRBV20-1 with TRBJ2-5; 13 nucleotides line up with TRBD2. The CDR3 totals 16 residues. The germline V gene has CDR1 DFQATT and CDR2 SNEGSKA (reference sequence). V trimming: 6 bases; J trimming: 4 bases; junction bases outside the gene matches: 11.

As concerns this clonotype: A much more abundant neighbour one base away suggests this may be a read error. The rearrangement joins TRBV15 to TRBJ2-3; 7 nucleotides agree with TRBD2. The CDR3 has 14 residues. Germline V gives CDR1 LNHNV, CDR2 YYDKDF (reference sequence). CDR3 sequence reads: CATSRGEGTDAQYF. The CDR3 DNA follows: TGTGCCACCAGCAGAGGGGAGGGCACAGATGCGCAGTATTTT.

This clonotype was counted only a few times. The V and J genes are TRBV25-1 and TRBJ2-5; 10 bases map to TRBD2. Germline CDR1 reads MGHDK; CDR2 reads SYGVNS. The CDR3 length is 15 residues. Trimming at V came to 7 bases and at J to 5 bases, leaving 10 bases not matched to a gene. The CDR3 nucleotides read TGTGCCAGCAATCCTAGCGGGGGAAGCGGTGAGACCCAGTACTTC. It yields the protein CASNPSGGSGETQYF.

This clonotype was detected ten times or more. This chain joins TRBV7-2 and TRBJ1-2, with a tentative D call TRBD1 (5 bases). The CDR3 is 15 amino acids. Trimming shortened V by 5 bases and J by 3 bases, and 16 bases separated the two germline ends. Per germline, CDR1 SGHTA and CDR2 FQGNSA. The CDR3 reads CASSPQTVNYYGYTF. The CDR3 bases are TGTGCCAGCAGCCCCCAGACAGTAAACTACTATGGCTACACCTTC.

This clonotype was observed many times. The rearrangement uses TRBV27 and TRBJ2-7; 10 bases map to TRBD1. This CDR3 region has 14 residues. Trimming at V came to 3 bases and at J to 5 bases, leaving 4 bases not matched to a gene. Germline CDR1 and CDR2: MNHEY and SMNVEV (reference sequence). The CDR3 loop is CASSLGTGVNEQYF. As DNA, the CDR3 is TGTGCCAGCAGTTTGGGGACAGGGGTTAACGAGCAGTACTTC.

In this sample, this clonotype turned up a few times. The chain couples TRBV29-1 to TRBJ2-7, with TRBD2 identical over 8 bases. The CDR3 has 16 amino acids. Germline V lookup: CDR1 SQVTM, CDR2 ANQGSEA. The V segment lost 7 bases and the J segment 3 bases; nucleotides outside the gene matches: 17. CDR3 coding DNA: TGCAGCGCCACAGCGGGAGTTAGTGAAGGGAACTACGAGCAGTACTTC. Its translation is CSATAGVSEGNYEQYF.

This clonotype was counted many times. The chain links TRBV2 to TRBJ2-1; D may be TRBD1 or TRBD2 (5 bases each). Trimming shortened V by 6 bases and J by 10 bases, and 19 bases separated the two germline ends. Looked up from germline, CDR1 is SNHLY and CDR2 is FYNNEI. There are 14 residues in the CDR3. The CDR3 loop reads CASRAGTLAGEQFF. The CDR3 DNA sequence: TGTGCCAGCAGAGCCGGGACCCTAGCTGGGGAGCAGTTCTTC.

This clonotype showed up just a few times. The V gene is TRBV20-1, the J gene TRBJ2-7; TRBD1 agrees at 12 bases. CDR3 length: 13 residues. With V trimmed by 7 bases and J by 5 bases, 6 bases remained unmatched. Germline lookup yields CDR1 DFQATT and CDR2 SNEGSKA (reference sequence). CDR3 bases: TGCAGTGTTCCGGGACAGGGGGCGGACGAGCAGTACTTC. As protein: CSVPGQGADEQYF.

DNA of the CDR3: TGTGCCAGCAGACACCGGGACAGACGCTACGAGCAGTACTTC. Residues: CASRHRDRRYEQYF. The chain has TRBV6-8 and TRBJ2-7; TRBD1 matches at 7 bases. V was clipped by 6 bases and J by 3 bases; unmatched bases: 8. The CDR3 spans 14 residues. Germline values: CDR1 MNHGY, CDR2 SAAAGT.

This rearrangement joins TRBV19 to TRBJ2-7; 7 bases agree with TRBD1. CDR1 and CDR2 (germline): LNHDA, SQIVND (reference sequence). Unmatched junction bases numbered 9, after V lost 6 bases and J lost 1 base. CDR3 length: 15 amino acids. CDR3 bases: TGTGCCAGTAGGCAGGACAGGACCTCTTCCTACGAGCAGTACTTC. Its translation is CASRQDRTSSYEQYF.

V usage is TRBV9 and J usage is TRBJ2-3; 9 bases line up with TRBD1. The CDR3 extends over 16 amino acids. V lost 3 bases, J lost 4 bases, and 9 bases stayed unmatched. Germline V lookup: CDR1 SGDLS, CDR2 YYNGEE. The CDR3 protein is CASSAGLGQGADTQYF. In DNA form, the CDR3 reads TGTGCCAGCAGCGCGGGCTTGGGACAGGGCGCAGATACGCAGTATTTT.

The chain is built from TRBV7-2 and TRBJ1-1; the D is unclear. V gave up 1 base and J gave up 8 bases, with 11 bases separating them. Germline V gene lookup returns CDR1 SGHTA and CDR2 FQGNSA. The CDR3 spans 13 residues. Here the CDR3 DNA reads TGTGCCAGCAGCTTAGTGGGAACACCCGAAGCTTTCTTT. Translation: CASSLVGTPEAFF. Supplemented by reference TRBV7-2 and TRBJ1-1, the full variable domain reads GAGVSQSPSNKVTEKGKDVELRCDPISGHTALYWYRQSLGQGLEFLIYFQGNSAPDKSGLPSDRFSAERTGGSVSTLTIQRTQQEDSAVYLCASSLVGTPEAFFGQGTRLTVV.

This clonotype has a count of ten or more. The gene calls are TRBV5-1 and TRBJ1-4; 11 bases line up with TRBD1. V gave up 4 bases and J gave up 4 bases; unmatched junction bases: 3. The CDR3 is 15 amino acids. The germline V gene has CDR1 SGHRS and CDR2 YFSETQ. CDR3 sequence reads: CASSIGTGGNEKLFF. CDR3 nucleotides: TGCGCCAGCAGCATCGGGACAGGGGGTAATGAAAAACTGTTTTTT.

This clonotype was recorded at least ten times. V gene TRBV5-1 combines with J gene TRBJ2-7; TRBD1 might be the D (6 bases). V dropped 0 bases and J dropped 2 bases, with 15 bases sitting between them. Germline V CDR1 and CDR2: SGHRS, YFSETQ. The CDR3 length is 16 residues. Here the CDR3 reads CASSLEGRRDTYEQYF. The CDR3 DNA sequence: TGCGCCAGCAGCTTGGAGGGGCGCAGGGACACCTACGAGCAGTACTTC. Combining the CDR3 with reference TRBV5-1 and TRBJ2-7 gives the whole variable domain KAGVTQTPRYLIKTRGQQVTLSCSPISGHRSVSWYQQTPGQGLQFLFEYFSETQRNKGNFPGRFSGRQFSNSRSEMNVSTLELGDSALYLCASSLEGRRDTYEQYFGPGTRLTVT.

The chain carries TRBV7-2 and TRBJ2-7; D remains unclear. CDR1 and CDR2 from the germline V gene are SGHTA and FQGNSA. V was shortened by 1 base and J by 6 bases, with 7 bases between the two germline ends. This CDR3 is 12 amino acids long. CDR3 in amino acids: CASSLDKGEQYF. The CDR3 DNA reads TGTGCCAGCAGCTTAGATAAGGGCGAGCAGTACTTC.

There are many counts of this clonotype. This chain connects TRBV20-1 to TRBJ1-5, with 7 bases that match TRBD1. The CDR3 totals 17 residues. The germline V gene encodes CDR1 DFQATT and CDR2 SNEGSKA (reference sequence). With V trimmed by 6 bases and J by 1 base, 15 bases remained unmatched. The CDR3 sequence is CSARSEKPGQSNQPQHF. The CDR3 region has the DNA TGCAGTGCGAGAAGTGAGAAACCGGGACAGAGCAATCAGCCCCAGCATTTT.

The table lists this clonotype with many counts. The chain joins TRBV9 to TRBJ2-1, with D tentatively TRBD1 (5 bases). The V end was cut by 4 bases, the J end by 2 bases, with 10 bases between. CDR1 and CDR2 from the germline V gene are SGDLS and YYNGEE. The CDR3 is 14 residues long. The CDR3 nucleotides read TGTGCCAGCAGCCCCCAGACAGCCTACAATGAGCAGTTCTTC. The encoded protein is CASSPQTAYNEQFF.